The clone carrying this T cell receptor (beta chain) appeared a few times. No antigen is known for it. V gave up 3 bases and J gave up 1 base, with 12 bases separating them. The CDR3 consists of 15 residues. Germline-derived CDR1 and CDR2 are MNHNS and SASEGT. These data are taken from a study of T cell responses to AZD1222 COVID-19 vaccine. Whole-study results and caveats: Donors, mostly white British, included more females; clonal diversity was possibly underestimated.

TCRdb's table, derived via immunoSEQ multiplex PCR, lists solely in-frame clones and lacks some. In the table there are 100,000 to 140,000 clones, around 92% of which are singletons. The V call is TRBV6-1, the J call TRBJ1-1, with D unclear. The source of this sequence is an adult in good health. The specimen comprised peripheral blood, sampled on day 0 of AZD1222 vaccination. In DNA, the CDR3 is TGTGCCAGCAGTGAGATCAGGACGGCGAACACTGAAGCTTTCTTT. Its translation: CASSEIRTANTEAFF.